Listed below are T cell receptor beta chains from one sample, sequenced in a study of blood T cells in healthy people across ages. TCRdb re-called the 5' RACE reads through MiXCR, storing one row per CDR3 protein. The data hold over 500,000 distinct CDR3 sequences, with under 65% observed a single time. The sequenced material came from blood. These receptors were collected from a woman older than 75 in good health. CDR3s include the opening cysteine and the closing phenylalanine or tryptophan. D genes are given only for firm matches. Clone size is given for some rows only: seen once, a few or many times, or a class if the clone is expanded.

D gene,J gene,V gene,clone size,CDR3 protein,CDR3 DNA
TRBD2,TRBJ2-7,TRBV2,-,CASREGTLSYEQYF,TGTGCCTCCAGGGAGGGGACCCTATCCTACGAGCAGTACTTC
TRBD2,TRBJ2-1,TRBV29-1,-,CSVGSSGSMNEQFF,TGCAGCGTTGGTTCGAGCGGGAGTATGAATGAGCAGTTCTTC
TRBD2,TRBJ2-3,TRBV3-1,-,CASSQITSGVTDTQYF,TGTGCCAGCAGCCAGATTACTAGCGGAGTCACAGATACGCAGTATTTT
TRBD1,TRBJ2-7,TRBV6-2/TRBV6-3,many,CASSYLPGTGADEQYF,TGTGCCAGCAGTTACTTGCCCGGGACAGGGGCAGACGAGCAGTACTTC
TRBD1,TRBJ2-3,TRBV5-1,-,CASSPVWGQGEDTQYF,TGCGCCAGCAGCCCCGTCTGGGGACAGGGGGAGGATACGCAGTATTTT
-,TRBJ2-1,TRBV5-5,-,CASSVGGIGEQFF,TGTGCCAGCAGCGTGGGGGGAATAGGGGAGCAGTTCTTC
-,TRBJ2-3,TRBV5-1,-,CANRAGGTTDTQYF,TGCGCCAACAGGGCGGGTGGGACCACAGATACGCAGTATTTT
TRBD2,TRBJ2-5,TRBV7-2,-,CASSPAGGLASETQYF,TGTGCCAGCAGCCCCGCAGGGGGACTAGCGTCGGAGACCCAGTACTTC
-,TRBJ2-5,TRBV29-1,once,CSASTGPGETQYF,TGCAGCGCCTCGACAGGTCCAGGGGAGACCCAGTACTTC
-,TRBJ2-3,TRBV5-6,many,CASRLRGLTDTQYF,TGTGCCAGCAGGTTGCGGGGGCTCACAGATACGCAGTATTTT
TRBD2,TRBJ2-7,TRBV5-1,many,CASSFWTSGIYEQYF,TGCGCCAGCAGCTTTTGGACTAGCGGGATATACGAGCAGTACTTC
TRBD1,TRBJ1-5,TRBV5-6,-,CASSLRTGYAQPQHF,TGTGCCAGCAGCTTGAGGACAGGGTATGCTCAGCCCCAGCATTTT
-,TRBJ2-2,TRBV12-3/TRBV12-4,-,CASSTSQYTGELFF,TGTGCCAGCAGTACAAGCCAATACACCGGGGAGCTGTTTTTT